Each of the 20 T cell receptor beta chains below was sequenced from the same sample in a study of CD8 T cells in Susac syndrome. RNA totalling about 0.45 to 1 ug underwent reverse transcription with random hexamers. MiXCR, run by TCRdb on the immunoSEQ multiplex PCR reads, gives a single entry per CDR3 protein. The table has approximately 180,000 distinct CDR3 sequences, around 95% seen once; the top ten hold around 0.09%. What was sequenced was CD4+ T cells from PBMCs. All receptors derive from a human donor with multiple sclerosis.

The chain joins TRBV27 to TRBJ1-2, with D hard to call. V gave up 3 bases and J gave up 4 bases, with 12 bases separating them. The germline V gene has CDR1 MNHEY and CDR2 SMNVEV (reference sequence). The CDR3 is made up of 14 amino acids. The CDR3 loop reads CASSFDVYRYGYTF. The CDR3 DNA sequence: TGTGCCAGCAGTTTTGACGTGTACCGCTATGGCTACACCTTC.

The chain carries TRBV3-1 and TRBJ2-5; D tentatively fits TRBD1 or TRBD2 (7 bases each). From germline, CDR1 is LGHDT and CDR2 YNNKEL (reference sequence). V shed 5 bases and J shed 4 bases, with 17 bases lying between them. CDR3 length: 15 residues. The chain's CDR3 is CASSYTTGRAETQYF. As DNA, the CDR3 is TGTGCCAGCAGCTATACGACAGGGAGGGCAGAGACCCAGTACTTC.

This chain uses TRBV15 with TRBJ2-7, with TRBD2 identical over 9 bases. Trimming removed 0 bases from V and 2 bases from J; junction bases left unmatched: 2. Germline V gene lookup returns CDR1 LNHNV and CDR2 YYDKDF (reference sequence). This CDR3 has 15 amino acids. The CDR3 sequence is CATSREGGGAYEQYF. Written as DNA, the CDR3 is TGTGCCACCAGCAGAGAAGGCGGGGGGGCCTACGAGCAGTACTTC.

The chain combines TRBV18 with TRBJ2-2; D is perhaps TRBD1 (6 bases). CDR1 and CDR2 (germline): KGHSH, LQKENI. This CDR3 comprises 15 residues. Trimming left V 6 bases short and J 1 base short, with 12 bases between. CDR3 in DNA: TGTGCCAGCTCTTCGTTGGACAGGAACACCGGGGAGCTGTTTTTT. It is translated as CASSSLDRNTGELFF.

V is TRBV29-1 and J is TRBJ2-1; TRBD2 aligns across 15 bases. The CDR3 runs 15 residues. The germline gives CDR1 SQVTM, CDR2 ANQGSEA. V lost 7 bases and J lost 9; bases outside the gene matches: 10. The chain's CDR3 is CSGDPGLAGGSEQFF. The CDR3 DNA sequence: TGCAGCGGAGACCCGGGACTAGCGGGGGGCAGTGAGCAGTTCTTC.

CDR3 nucleotide sequence: TGTGCCAGCAGTACCACAGGGGGGCATTCGCAGTACTTC. This gives the protein CASSTTGGHSQYF. V and J are TRBV6-2 or TRBV6-3 and TRBJ2-7, with TRBD1 identical over 8 bases. CDR1 and CDR2 from the germline V gene are MNHEY and SVGEGT. This CDR3 contains 13 residues. V lost 5 bases to trimming and J lost 9 bases; unmatched junction nucleotides: 9.

The chain carries TRBV30 and TRBJ1-1; D remains ambiguous. Germline values: CDR1 GTSNPN, CDR2 SVGIG (reference sequence). The length of the CDR3 is 13 residues. Trimming removed 1 base from V and 6 bases from J, with 12 bases in between. In DNA, the CDR3 is TGTGCCTGGAGTGCAGAAGCGAGATCTGAAGCTTTCTTT. Residues: CAWSAEARSEAFF. Full variable domain (remainder filled in from reference TRBV30 and TRBJ1-1): SQTIHQWPATLVQPVGSPLSLECTVEGTSNPNLYWYRQAAGRGLQLLFYSVGIGQISSEVPQNLSASRPQDRQFILSSKKLLLSDSGFYLCAWSAEARSEAFFGQGTRLTVV.

This sequence joins TRBV3-1 and TRBJ2-7; 7 bases fit TRBD1. The J segment lost 13 bases and the V segment lost 0 bases, leaving 9 bases of the junction unmatched. The CDR3 is 13 amino acids. Germline-derived CDR1 and CDR2 are LGHDT and YNNKEL (reference sequence). The CDR3 DNA reads as TGTGCCAGCAGCCAAGATGGGGGACAGCCTATCTACTTC. It codes for CASSQDGGQPIYF.

The rearrangement links TRBV20-1 to TRBJ1-1, with no clear D. The ends were cut back, 5 bases at V and 5 bases at J, with 15 bases in the middle. CDR1 and CDR2 from the germline V gene are DFQATT and SNEGSKA (reference sequence). This CDR3 contains 13 residues. CDR3 sequence (DNA): TGCAGTGCTCGAGGGTGGGGTAGGACTGAAGCTTTCTTT. Amino acids: CSARGWGRTEAFF.

The chain recombines TRBV30 with TRBJ2-7; D possibly corresponds to TRBD2 (7 bases). V lost 0 bases and J 9 bases, leaving 21 bases between the germline ends. Germline V CDR1 and CDR2: GTSNPN, SVGIG (reference sequence). The CDR3 runs 15 residues. CDR3 residues: CAWSVLDGAGAAQYF. The CDR3 bases are TGTGCCTGGAGTGTACTGGACGGGGCGGGGGCCGCGCAGTACTTC.

This clonotype showed up just once. The chain uses TRBV30 and TRBJ2-3; D gene unclear. Germline V gene lookup returns CDR1 GTSNPN and CDR2 SVGIG (reference sequence). The CDR3 runs to 16 residues. V was clipped by 1 base and J by 8 bases, with 22 bases between them. CDR3: CAWSAAQDTFHGTQYF. DNA of the CDR3: TGTGCCTGGAGTGCGGCCCAAGACACGTTCCATGGTACGCAGTATTTT.

The rearrangement links TRBV29-1 to TRBJ1-1, with D unresolved. The length of the CDR3 is 15 residues. Germline values: CDR1 SQVTM, CDR2 ANQGSEA. V was shortened by 5 bases and J by 0 bases, with 16 bases between the two germline ends. The CDR3 DNA reads as TGCAGCGTTCACCTACGGCTTCTCATGAACACTGAAGCTTTCTTT. Translated, it gives CSVHLRLLMNTEAFF.

This sequence joins TRBV20-1 and TRBJ1-1, with D perhaps TRBD1 (5 bases). Germline CDR1 reads DFQATT; CDR2 reads SNEGSKA (reference sequence). V dropped 5 bases and J dropped 0 bases, with 10 bases sitting between them. This CDR3 spans 13 amino acids. CDR3 nucleotides: TGCAGTGCTGCGGGACCGATGAACACTGAAGCTTTCTTT. This translates into CSAAGPMNTEAFF.

J is TRBJ1-2 and V is TRBV29-1; 7 positions match TRBD1. The V segment lost 1 base and the J segment 8 bases; nucleotides outside the gene matches: 13. Germline-derived CDR1 and CDR2 are SQVTM and ANQGSEA. CDR3 length: 15 residues. As DNA, the CDR3 is TGCAGCGTTGAAGGGTCCAAGGGACAGCCGGGGGGCTACACCTTC. This sequence encodes CSVEGSKGQPGGYTF. The entire variable domain, with the rest obtained from reference TRBV29-1 and TRBJ1-2, is as follows: SAVISQKPSRDICQRGTSLTIQCQVDSQVTMMFWYRQQPGQSLTLIATANQGSEATYESGFVIDKFPISRPNLTFSTLTVSNMSPEDSSIYLCSVEGSKGQPGGYTFGSGTRLTVV.

The CDR3 DNA follows: TGCAGCGTATCGCCCCCCATGGGCGGGCGATCCTACAATGAGCAGTTCTTC. The encoded protein is CSVSPPMGGRSYNEQFF. J is TRBJ2-1 and V is TRBV29-1, with D maybe TRBD2 (5 bases). From germline, CDR1 is SQVTM and CDR2 ANQGSEA. CDR3 length: 17 residues. Trimming pared 6 bases from V and 1 base from J, leaving 22 bases between.

This chain uses TRBV4-1 with TRBJ1-1; TRBD1 matches 9 bases. The CDR3 totals 16 residues. Germline V gene lookup returns CDR1 MGHRA and CDR2 YSYEKL. Trimming removed 4 bases from V and 0 bases from J; junction bases left unmatched: 6. CDR3 coding DNA: TGCGCCAGCAGCCGCGGGGACAGGGCAATGAACACTGAAGCTTTCTTT. It translates to CASSRGDRAMNTEAFF.

The rearrangement joins TRBV20-1 to TRBJ2-1; D gene unclear. Trimming took off 0 bases at V and 7 bases at J, with 13 bases between the two ends. Germline loops: CDR1 DFQATT, CDR2 SNEGSKA (reference sequence). The CDR3 is 14 amino acids. The chain's CDR3 is CSARDTPPRNEQFF. In nucleotides, the CDR3 is TGCAGTGCTAGAGACACGCCCCCTAGGAATGAGCAGTTCTTC.

This chain connects TRBV20-1 to TRBJ1-6, with TRBD1 matching over 8 bases. This CDR3 contains 13 residues. The V gene end was trimmed by 4 bases and the J gene end by 14 bases; junction bases not matched to a gene: 10. The V gene's germline CDR1 is DFQATT and CDR2 SNEGSKA (reference sequence). The CDR3 coding sequence is TGCAGTGCTACACGACGACAGGGGATGTCCCTCCACTTT. Amino acid sequence: CSATRRQGMSLHF.

The chain couples TRBV24-1 to TRBJ1-5; TRBD1 aligns across 10 bases. The germline CDR1 and CDR2 sequences are KGHDR and SFDVKD. The J segment lost 7 bases and the V segment lost 1 base, leaving 3 bases of the junction unmatched. The CDR3 covers 15 residues. The CDR3 DNA follows: TGTGCCACCAGTGATTTCGGGGACAGGGGACAGCCCCAGCATTTT. Translating gives CATSDFGDRGQPQHF.

The V call is TRBV4-1, the J call TRBJ2-3, with D tentatively TRBD2 (6 bases). Trimming took off 0 bases at V and 3 bases at J, with 13 bases between the two ends. The CDR3 covers 16 residues. Germline loops: CDR1 MGHRA, CDR2 YSYEKL. CDR3 loop: CASSQDGGAGTDTQYF. CDR3 bases: TGCGCCAGCAGCCAAGACGGCGGGGCGGGTACAGATACGCAGTATTTT.